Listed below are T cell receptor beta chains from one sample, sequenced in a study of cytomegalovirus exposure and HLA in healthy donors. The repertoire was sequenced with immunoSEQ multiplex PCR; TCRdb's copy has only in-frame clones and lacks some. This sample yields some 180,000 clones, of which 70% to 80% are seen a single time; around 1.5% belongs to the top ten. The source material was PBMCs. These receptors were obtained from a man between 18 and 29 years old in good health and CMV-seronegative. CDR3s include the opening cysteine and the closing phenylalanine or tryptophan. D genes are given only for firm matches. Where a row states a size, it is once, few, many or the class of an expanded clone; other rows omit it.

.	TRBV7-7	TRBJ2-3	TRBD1	TGTGCTAGCTCGCAACAGGGGGGACCCCCGGAGTATTTT	CASSQQGGPPEYF
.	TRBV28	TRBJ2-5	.	TGTGCCAGCAGTTTACTGCAAGGGGCAGAGACCCAGTACTTC	CASSLLQGAETQYF
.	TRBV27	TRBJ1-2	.	TGTGCCAGCAGTCAGGGGTTGCGCGGCTACACCTTC	CASSQGLRGYTF
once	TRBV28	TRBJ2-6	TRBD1	TGTGCCAGCAGTTTGGGGACAGGGTCTGGGGCCAACGTCCTGACTTTC	CASSLGTGSGANVLTF
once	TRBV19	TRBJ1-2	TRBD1	TGTGCCAGTAGCCCAAGGACAGGGACCTATGGCTACACCTTC	CASSPRTGTYGYTF
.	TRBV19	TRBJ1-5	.	TGTGCCAGTAAGAGGGGCGGGGGAGGCAATCAGCCCCAGCATTTT	CASKRGGGGNQPQHF
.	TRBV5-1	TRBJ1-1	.	TGCGCCAGCAGCTTGGCCGGGTCCCCCACTGAAGCTTTCTTT	CASSLAGSPTEAFF
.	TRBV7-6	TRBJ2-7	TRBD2	TGTGCCAGCAGCTTAGAGCGGGGCGACTCCTACGAGCAGTACTTC	CASSLERGDSYEQYF
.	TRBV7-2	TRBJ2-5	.	TGTGCCAGCAGCTCCCCTCCTAGGTGGGAGACCCAGTACTTC	CASSSPPRWETQYF
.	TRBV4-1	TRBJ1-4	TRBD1	TGCGCCAGCAGCAGGGGGGACAGCATCGGAGGGGGATTGTCTAATGAAAAACTGTTTTTT	CASSRGDSIGGGLSNEKLFF
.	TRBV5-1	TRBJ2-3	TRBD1	TGCGCCAGCAGCTTCCGACAGGGGACAGATACGCAGTATTTT	CASSFRQGTDTQYF
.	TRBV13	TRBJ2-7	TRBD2	TGTGCCAGCAGCTTAGGCGGGGGGTTTACCTACGAGCAGTACTTC	CASSLGGGFTYEQYF
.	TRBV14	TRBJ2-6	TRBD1	TGTGCCAGCAGCCGACTGGCCGGGACAGGGAGGGTAAAGGGGGCCAACGTCCTGACTTTC	CASSRLAGTGRVKGANVLTF
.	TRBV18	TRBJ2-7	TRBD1	TGTGCCAGCTCACACAGGGGCACCTACGAGCAGTACTTC	CASSHRGTYEQYF
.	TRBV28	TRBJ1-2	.	TGTGCCAGCAGAAGCCAGGGGATCTATGGCTACACCTTC	CASRSQGIYGYTF